A selection of T cell receptor beta chains follows, all from one sample in a study of naive and memory T cell subsets. Each CDR3 protein is one row after TCRdb ran MiXCR on the UMI-ligation and nested PCR reads. Found here are around 83,000 distinct CDR3 sequences, about 11% of them singletons; the top ten hold around 0.13%. Input material: naive CD4+ T cells from blood. The receptors come from a human donor in good health. Both conserved end residues are trimmed from each CDR3.

TRBV6-1 | ASSERGGTEAF
TRBV6-2/TRBV6-3 | ASSLQTSGSYEQY
TRBV15 | ATSRKRTGTGDSDTQY
TRBV4-3 | ASSQRRNTEAF
TRBV7-2 | ASAGHSNQPQH
TRBV10-2 | ASRTSGVTDTQY
TRBV9 | ASSSALAGGNEQF
TRBV28 | ASSVGSRGSYEQY
TRBV5-1 | ASSLSGFPDTQY
TRBV29-1 | SIVAGKTQETQY
TRBV12-5 | ASYGAHSGANVLT
TRBV28 | ASLTTGRNQPQH
TRBV9 | ASSVTPAKSSYEQY
TRBV18 | ASSPQTGGNQPQH
TRBV29-1 | SVGDVGKTYEQY
TRBV12-3/TRBV12-4 | ASRDRDPNTEAF
TRBV3-1 | ASSQGREYHEQY
TRBV7-9 | ASSLAGDETQY
TRBV20-1 | SATIDGRGDIQY
TRBV23-1 | ASSQWARKVTVDIQY
TRBV4-3 | ASSQVGARGGALGYT
TRBV6-1 | ATGTGSYEQY
TRBV2 | AVGDREGSTEAF
TRBV20-1 | SASRGGSTDTQY
TRBV6-1 | ASSEGRGGEQY
TRBV6-2/TRBV6-3 | ASSYSGGAYQPQH
TRBV6-2/TRBV6-3 | ASRDDPYEQY
TRBV20-1 | SASVSLRRDRVPRES
TRBV18 | ASSPRERGTTDTQY
TRBV12-3/TRBV12-4 | ASSSWGPSTDTQY
TRBV15 | ATSRDPGPGLIEQY
TRBV5-4 | ASSLPGTNEQY
TRBV30 | AWISWIGGTENTEAF
TRBV24-1 | ATSAALASGGSEQF
TRBV19 | VSTGTSGVETQY
TRBV11-3 | ASSFAVSAEQY
TRBV12-3/TRBV12-4 | ASSWAVTKPVGQY
TRBV4-2 | ASSQDHGGIRGDIQY
TRBV5-1 | ASSHGQGPPNEQF
TRBV20-1 | SAIRGRGTDTQY
TRBV3-1 | ASSPRVDETQY
TRBV18 | ASSREATGELF
TRBV19 | ASSSAGGSLADTQY
TRBV10-3 | AISESSEQY
TRBV10-3 | AISEGGGATSGHTDTQY
TRBV7-2 | ASSRLAVSQETQY
TRBV5-4 | ASSLEPYTGELF
TRBV20-1 | SANPVTRLEKLF
TRBV27 | ASRDGQGNTEAF
TRBV12-3/TRBV12-4 | ASSLGVGEY
TRBV4-3 | ASSQNRANEKLF
TRBV12-3/TRBV12-4 | ASSLAIVYTGELF
TRBV4-3 | ASSQGDRYNEQF
TRBV19 | ASSIRDRPRDEQY
TRBV12-3/TRBV12-4 | ASSRSGSDNEQF
TRBV18 | ASSPRSENQPQH
TRBV30 | AWSTTRRTSTGELF
TRBV13 | ASSPSQGIRETQY
TRBV29-1 | SAERGQGPYEQY
TRBV20-1 | SASMAHEQF